Below, 10 T cell receptor beta chains from the same sample are listed, as sequenced in a study of cytotoxic CD8 clonotypes in ibrutinib-treated CLL. Libraries were prepared by immunoSEQ multiplex PCR; TCRdb keeps only in-frame clonotypes and omits some of them. The table records 150,000 to 200,000 clones, roughly 90% of them present only once. Sequenced here: PBMCs, sampled at disease progression, from a patient treated with ibrutinib. These receptors came from a human donor with chronic lymphocytic leukemia.

The V and J genes are TRBV19 and TRBJ2-7; 13 nucleotides match TRBD2. Germline V gene data show CDR1 as LNHDA and CDR2 as SQIVND (reference sequence). This CDR3 has 13 amino acids. The junction had 1 base not matched to a gene; V was cut back by 8 bases and J by 3 bases. The CDR3 loop is CASGLAGVYEQYF. Written as DNA, the CDR3 is TGTGCCAGTGGACTAGCGGGAGTCTACGAGCAGTACTTC.

V usage is TRBV19 and J usage is TRBJ2-1; 11 bases line up with TRBD2. Germline V gives CDR1 LNHDA, CDR2 SQIVND (reference sequence). The CDR3 covers 17 residues. V shed 3 bases and J 4 bases; nucleotides not matched to a gene: 8. The CDR3 sequence is CASSIPPSGRTYNEQFF. The CDR3 nucleotides are TGTGCCAGTAGTATTCCCCCTAGCGGGAGGACATACAATGAGCAGTTCTTC.

V gene TRBV4-1 combines with J gene TRBJ1-4; D not certain. CDR3 size: 15 residues. Germline lookup yields CDR1 MGHRA and CDR2 YSYEKL. Trimming shortened V by 4 bases and J by 0 bases, and 9 bases separated the two germline ends. In nucleotides, the CDR3 is TGCGCCAGCAGCCCCCTGGGCACAACTAATGAAAAACTGTTTTTT. Protein: CASSPLGTTNEKLFF.

The chain is built from TRBV27 and TRBJ1-5; the D is unclear. Trimming left V 5 bases short and J 5 bases short, with 13 bases between. Per the germline V gene, CDR1 is MNHEY and CDR2 is SMNVEV (reference sequence). The CDR3 consists of 14 residues. CDR3 in amino acids: CASSDSGVDQPQHF. The DNA of the CDR3 is TGTGCCAGCAGTGATTCTGGGGTCGATCAGCCCCAGCATTTT.

V usage is TRBV6-1 and J usage is TRBJ1-1; D unresolved. V lost 5 bases and J 1 base, leaving 11 bases between the germline ends. CDR1 is MNHNS, CDR2 SASEGT, per germline. This CDR3 has 14 amino acids. The CDR3 is CASSLGRGNTEAFF. In DNA, the CDR3 is TGTGCCAGCAGTCTCGGACGGGGGAACACTGAAGCTTTCTTT.

CDR3 loop: CASSLRQDGQPQHF. The CDR3 coding sequence is TGTGCCAGCAGCTTACGTCAGGACGGCCAGCCCCAGCATTTT. V is TRBV5-8 and J is TRBJ1-5; D ambiguous. Germline V CDR1 and CDR2: SGHTS, YDEGEE. The CDR3 covers 14 residues. V was cut by 2 bases and J by 7 bases, with 13 bases left in between. The variable domain in full, with the rest retrieved from reference TRBV5-8 and TRBJ1-5, is EAGVTQSPTHLIKTRGQQATLRCSPISGHTSVYWYQQALGLGLQFLLWYDEGEERNRGNFPPRFSGRQFPNYSSELNVNALELEDSALYLCASSLRQDGQPQHFGDGTRLSIL.

The chain carries TRBV19 and TRBJ2-7; D remains ambiguous. The V gene lost 3 bases and the J gene lost 2 bases, with 8 bases spanning the gap. Germline lookup yields CDR1 LNHDA and CDR2 SQIVND (reference sequence). The CDR3 covers 13 residues. The CDR3 region has the DNA TGTGCCAGTAGTATGGGTCTACCCTACGAGCAGTACTTC. Its translation is CASSMGLPYEQYF.

The J gene is TRBJ1-1, the V gene TRBV19, with D possibly matching TRBD1 (6 bases). Per germline, CDR1 LNHDA and CDR2 SQIVND (reference sequence). Trimming shortened V by 4 bases and J by 10 bases, and 13 bases separated the two germline ends. The CDR3 covers 12 residues. The DNA for the CDR3 is TGTGCCAGTAGTACGTACAGGGTAGCAGCTTTCTTT. Encoded protein: CASSTYRVAAFF.

This chain uses TRBV18 with TRBJ1-3; 11 bases map to TRBD1. J lost 4 bases, V lost 4 bases, and 6 bases had no gene match. The germline V gene encodes CDR1 KGHSH and CDR2 LQKENI. This CDR3 has 16 amino acids. The CDR3 loop is CASSLDRGQLGNTIYF. The CDR3 DNA follows: TGTGCCAGCTCACTGGACAGGGGGCAACTGGGAAACACCATATATTTT. The complete variable domain, with remaining parts taken from reference TRBV18 and TRBJ1-3, reads NAGVMQNPRHLVRRRGQEARLRCSPMKGHSHVYWYRQLPEEGLKFMVYLQKENIIDESGMPKERFSAEFPKEGPSILRIQQVVRGDSAAYFCASSLDRGQLGNTIYFGEGSWLTVV.

This chain uses TRBV30 with TRBJ1-2; tentative D call: TRBD1 (6 bases). The germline gives CDR1 GTSNPN, CDR2 SVGIG (reference sequence). The V end lost 4 bases, the J end lost 4 bases, and 16 bases lay between the germline ends. This CDR3 contains 14 residues. CDR3 residues: CAWMGGLGPYGYTF. In nucleotides, the CDR3 is TGTGCCTGGATGGGGGGGCTGGGCCCCTATGGCTACACCTTC.